This T cell receptor beta chain was obtained from a study of technical replicates of blood from several donors. Assay: immunoSEQ multiplex PCR; the TCRdb copy retains only in-frame clones and omits some. The sample has some 77,000 clones, 95% to 98% seen once. The V gene's germline CDR1 is SGHTA and CDR2 FQGNSA. Trimming removed 2 bases at V and 6 bases at J, with 7 bases between. CDR3 length: 12 residues. Sequenced sample: T cells isolated from PBMCs. The rearrangement joins TRBV7-2 to TRBJ1-2; unclear D gene. The receptor comes from a human donor in good health. The CDR3 sequence is CASSLPADGYTF. The DNA of the CDR3 is TGTGCCAGCAGCTTACCTGCGGATGGCTACACCTTC.